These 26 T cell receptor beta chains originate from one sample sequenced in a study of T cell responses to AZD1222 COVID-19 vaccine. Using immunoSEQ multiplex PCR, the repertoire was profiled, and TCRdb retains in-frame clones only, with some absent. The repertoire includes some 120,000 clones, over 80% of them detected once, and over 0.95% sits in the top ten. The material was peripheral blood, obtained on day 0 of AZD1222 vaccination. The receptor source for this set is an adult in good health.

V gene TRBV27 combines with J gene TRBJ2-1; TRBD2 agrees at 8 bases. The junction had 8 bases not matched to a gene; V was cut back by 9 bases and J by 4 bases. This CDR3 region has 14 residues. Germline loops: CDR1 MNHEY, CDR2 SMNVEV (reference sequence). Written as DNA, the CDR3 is TGTGCCAGTTACCCGGGAGGGCCTTACAATGAGCAGTTCTTC. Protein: CASYPGGPYNEQFF.

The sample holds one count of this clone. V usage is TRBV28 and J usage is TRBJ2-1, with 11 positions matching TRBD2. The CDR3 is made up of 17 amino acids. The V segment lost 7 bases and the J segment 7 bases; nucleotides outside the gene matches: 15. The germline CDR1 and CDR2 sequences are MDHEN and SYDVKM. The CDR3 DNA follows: TGTGCCAGCAACTATAAAGTAGCGGGAGGGCCTCTGAATGAGCAGTTCTTC. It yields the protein CASNYKVAGGPLNEQFF.

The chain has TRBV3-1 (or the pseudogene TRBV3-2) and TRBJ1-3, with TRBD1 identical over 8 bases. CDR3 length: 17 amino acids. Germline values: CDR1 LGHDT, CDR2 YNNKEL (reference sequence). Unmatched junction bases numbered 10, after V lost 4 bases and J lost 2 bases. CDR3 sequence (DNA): TGTGCCAGCAGCCGCGGGCCACAGGGGGTTCCTGGAAACACCATATATTTT. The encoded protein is CASSRGPQGVPGNTIYF.

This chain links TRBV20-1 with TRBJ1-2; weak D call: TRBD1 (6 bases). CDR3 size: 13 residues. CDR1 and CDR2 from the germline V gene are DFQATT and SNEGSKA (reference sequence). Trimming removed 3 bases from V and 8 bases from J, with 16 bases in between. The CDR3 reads CSASSLGGFGYTF. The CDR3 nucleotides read TGCAGTGCTAGTTCGCTGGGGGGCTTCGGCTACACCTTC.

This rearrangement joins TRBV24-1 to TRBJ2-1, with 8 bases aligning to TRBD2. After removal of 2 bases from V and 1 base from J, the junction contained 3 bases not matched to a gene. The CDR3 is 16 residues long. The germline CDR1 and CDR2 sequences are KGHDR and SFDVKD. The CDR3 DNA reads TGTGCCACCAGTGATTCTAGCGGGCAATCCTACAATGAGCAGTTCTTC. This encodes CATSDSSGQSYNEQFF.

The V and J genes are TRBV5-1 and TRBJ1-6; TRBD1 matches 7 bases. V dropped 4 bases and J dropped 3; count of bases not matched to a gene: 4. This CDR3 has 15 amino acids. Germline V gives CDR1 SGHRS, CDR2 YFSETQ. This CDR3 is CASSLGQSYNSPLHF. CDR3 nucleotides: TGCGCCAGCAGCCTGGGACAGAGCTATAATTCACCCCTCCACTTT.

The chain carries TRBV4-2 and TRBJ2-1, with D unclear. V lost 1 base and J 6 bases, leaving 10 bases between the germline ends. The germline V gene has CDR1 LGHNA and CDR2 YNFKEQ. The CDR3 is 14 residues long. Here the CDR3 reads CASSQGSGPNEQFF. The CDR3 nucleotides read TGTGCCAGCAGCCAAGGTAGTGGTCCCAATGAGCAGTTCTTC.

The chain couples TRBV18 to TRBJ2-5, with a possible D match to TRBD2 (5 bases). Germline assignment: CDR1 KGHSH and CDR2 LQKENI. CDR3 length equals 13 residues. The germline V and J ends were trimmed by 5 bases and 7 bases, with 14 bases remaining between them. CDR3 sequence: CASSAGLSGTQYF. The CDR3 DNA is TGTGCCAGCTCAGCTGGACTCTCAGGGACCCAGTACTTC.

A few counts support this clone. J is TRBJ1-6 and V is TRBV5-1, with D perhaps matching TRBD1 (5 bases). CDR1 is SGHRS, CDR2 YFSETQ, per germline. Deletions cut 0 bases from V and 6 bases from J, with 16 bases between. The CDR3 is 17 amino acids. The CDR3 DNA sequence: TGCGCCAGCAGCTTGGCACAGGCAGCGTATTCTAATTCACCCCTCCACTTT. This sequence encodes CASSLAQAAYSNSPLHF.

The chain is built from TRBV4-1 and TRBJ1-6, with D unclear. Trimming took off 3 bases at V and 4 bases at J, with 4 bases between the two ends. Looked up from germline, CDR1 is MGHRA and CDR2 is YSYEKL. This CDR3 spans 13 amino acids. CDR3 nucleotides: TGCGCCAGCAGCCAGGATTATAATTCACCCCTCCACTTT. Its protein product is CASSQDYNSPLHF.

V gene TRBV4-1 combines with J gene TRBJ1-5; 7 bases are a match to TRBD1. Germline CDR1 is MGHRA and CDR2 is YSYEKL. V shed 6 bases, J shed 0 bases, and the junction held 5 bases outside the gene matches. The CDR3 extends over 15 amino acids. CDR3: CASRDRVYSNQPQHF. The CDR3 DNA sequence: TGCGCCAGCAGAGACAGGGTGTATAGCAATCAGCCCCAGCATTTT.

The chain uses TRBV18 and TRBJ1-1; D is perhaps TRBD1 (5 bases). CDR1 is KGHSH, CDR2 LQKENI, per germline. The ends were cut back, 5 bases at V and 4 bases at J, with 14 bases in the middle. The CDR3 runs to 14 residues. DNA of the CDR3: TGTGCCAGCTCATTTTTAGGGGAAGGCACTGAAGCTTTCTTT. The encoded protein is CASSFLGEGTEAFF.

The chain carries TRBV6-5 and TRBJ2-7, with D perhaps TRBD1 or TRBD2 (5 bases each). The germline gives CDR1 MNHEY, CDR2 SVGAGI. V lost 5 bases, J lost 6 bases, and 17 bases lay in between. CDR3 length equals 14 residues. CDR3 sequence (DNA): TGTGCCAGCAGTCCCACGGGGCCGCACCCCGAGCAGTACTTC. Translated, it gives CASSPTGPHPEQYF.

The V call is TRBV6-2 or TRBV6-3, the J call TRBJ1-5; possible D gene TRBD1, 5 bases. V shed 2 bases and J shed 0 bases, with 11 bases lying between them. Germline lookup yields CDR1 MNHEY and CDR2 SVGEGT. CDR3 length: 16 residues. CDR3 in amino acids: CASSYPQASSNQPQHF. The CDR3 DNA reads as TGTGCCAGCAGTTACCCACAGGCATCTAGCAATCAGCCCCAGCATTTT.

The CDR3 loop is CASSSPLPGRRYSNQPQHF. The CDR3 nucleotides read TGTGCCAGCAGTTCTCCCCTCCCGGGACGGCGGTATAGCAATCAGCCCCAGCATTTT. This chain joins TRBV28 and TRBJ1-5; TRBD1 might be the D (5 bases). Trimming left V 4 bases short and J 0 bases short, with 22 bases between. Looked up from germline, CDR1 is MDHEN and CDR2 is SYDVKM. The length of the CDR3 is 19 residues.

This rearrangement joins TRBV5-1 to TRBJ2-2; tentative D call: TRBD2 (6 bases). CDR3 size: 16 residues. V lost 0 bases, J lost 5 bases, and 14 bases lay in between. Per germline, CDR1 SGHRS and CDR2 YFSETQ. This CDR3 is CASSLGGLLTTGELFF. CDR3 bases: TGCGCCAGCAGCTTGGGCGGACTACTAACGACCGGGGAGCTGTTTTTT.

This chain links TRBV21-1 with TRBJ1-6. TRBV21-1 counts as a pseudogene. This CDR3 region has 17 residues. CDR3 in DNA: TGTGCCAGCAGCCCCGAGATTGCGGGGGCGGGTAATTCACCCCTCCACTTT. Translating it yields CASSPEIAGAGNSPLHF.

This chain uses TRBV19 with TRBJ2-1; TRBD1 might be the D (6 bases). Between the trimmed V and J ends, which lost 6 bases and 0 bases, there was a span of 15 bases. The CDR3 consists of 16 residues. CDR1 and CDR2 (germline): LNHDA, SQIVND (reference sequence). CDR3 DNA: TGTGCCAGTAGCCAAAAGGGGGAAAGCTCCTACAATGAGCAGTTCTTC. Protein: CASSQKGESSYNEQFF.

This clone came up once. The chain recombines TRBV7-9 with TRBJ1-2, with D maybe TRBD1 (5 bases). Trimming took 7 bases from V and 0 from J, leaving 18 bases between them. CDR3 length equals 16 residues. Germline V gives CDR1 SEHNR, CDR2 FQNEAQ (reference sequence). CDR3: CASTSPSWGTNYGYTF. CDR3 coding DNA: TGTGCCAGCACCTCACCCTCCTGGGGGACTAACTATGGCTACACCTTC.

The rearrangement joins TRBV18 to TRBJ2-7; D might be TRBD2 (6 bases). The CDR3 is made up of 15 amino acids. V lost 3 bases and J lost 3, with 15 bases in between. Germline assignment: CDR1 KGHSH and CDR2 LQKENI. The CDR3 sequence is CASSPQAGRDYEQYF. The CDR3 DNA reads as TGTGCCAGCTCACCTCAGGCAGGGCGGGACTACGAGCAGTACTTC.

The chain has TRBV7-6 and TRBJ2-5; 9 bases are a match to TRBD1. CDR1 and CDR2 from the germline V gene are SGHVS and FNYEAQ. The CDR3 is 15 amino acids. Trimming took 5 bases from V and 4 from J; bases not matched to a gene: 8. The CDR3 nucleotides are TGTGCCAGCAGCCCTCAACAGGGGGCTGGAGAGACCCAGTACTTC. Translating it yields CASSPQQGAGETQYF.

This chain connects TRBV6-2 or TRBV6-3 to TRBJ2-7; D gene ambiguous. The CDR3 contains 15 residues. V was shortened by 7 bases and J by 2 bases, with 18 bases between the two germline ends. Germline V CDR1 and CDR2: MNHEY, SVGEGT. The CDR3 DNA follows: TGTGCCAGCACCCCCCCTCGTGGATGGGCCTACGAGCAGTACTTC. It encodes CASTPPRGWAYEQYF.

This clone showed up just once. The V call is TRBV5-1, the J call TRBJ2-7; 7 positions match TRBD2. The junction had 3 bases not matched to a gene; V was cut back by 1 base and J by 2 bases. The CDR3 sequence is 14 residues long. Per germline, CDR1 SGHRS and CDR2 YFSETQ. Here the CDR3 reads CASSLRGGTYEQYF. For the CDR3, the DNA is TGCGCCAGCAGCTTGAGGGGAGGGACCTACGAGCAGTACTTC.

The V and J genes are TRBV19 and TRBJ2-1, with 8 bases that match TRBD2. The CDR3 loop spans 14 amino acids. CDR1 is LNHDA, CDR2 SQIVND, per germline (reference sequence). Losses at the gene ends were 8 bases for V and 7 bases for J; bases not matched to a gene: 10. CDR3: CASQLERESNEQFF. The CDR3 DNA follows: TGTGCCAGTCAACTAGAGCGGGAGTCAAATGAGCAGTTCTTC.

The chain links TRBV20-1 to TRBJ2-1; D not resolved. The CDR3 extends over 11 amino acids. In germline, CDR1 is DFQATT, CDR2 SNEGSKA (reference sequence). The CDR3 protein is CSLLYYNEQFF. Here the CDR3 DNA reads TGCAGCCTACTCTACTACAATGAGCAGTTCTTC.

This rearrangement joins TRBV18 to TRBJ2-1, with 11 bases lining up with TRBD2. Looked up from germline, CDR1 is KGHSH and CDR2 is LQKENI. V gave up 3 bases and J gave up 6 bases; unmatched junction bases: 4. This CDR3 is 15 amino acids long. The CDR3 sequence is CASSPSSGRINEQFF. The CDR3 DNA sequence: TGTGCCAGCTCACCCTCTAGCGGGAGGATCAATGAGCAGTTCTTC.